The present T cell receptor beta chain was sequenced within a study of blood T cell repertoires in COVID-19. Study-level background: Samples of COVID-19 (acute and convalescent) were obtained from the United States, Italy and Spain.

The CDR3 is made up of 14 amino acids. Germline V lookup: CDR1 LNHDA, CDR2 SQIVND (reference sequence). Between the trimmed V and J ends, which lost 5 bases and 4 bases, there was a span of 9 bases. Here immunoSEQ multiplex PCR was the method, and the copy in TCRdb shows in-frame clones only, minus some. Here the sample spans about 81,000 clones, roughly 96% being singletons. V and J are TRBV19 and TRBJ2-6, with D perhaps TRBD1 (6 bases). This receptor was identified in a human donor with active COVID-19. The donor label of this sample is uncertain. Specimen: peripheral blood. For the CDR3, the DNA is TGTGCCAGTAGTCCCGGACAGGGGGCCAACGTCCTGACTTTC. Protein: CASSPGQGANVLTF.